This T cell receptor (beta chain) was recorded in a study of cytomegalovirus exposure and HLA in healthy donors. In the PCR, 60 Vbeta and 13 Jbeta primers were used. Here immunoSEQ multiplex PCR was the method, and the copy in TCRdb shows in-frame clones only, minus some. The profile shows 80,000 or so clones, roughly 80% of them singletons. On this clone itself: Its target is not known.

Germline V CDR1 and CDR2: SGHNT, YYREEE (reference sequence). Trimming removed 1 base at V and 6 bases at J, with 14 bases between. CDR3 length: 14 residues. General study points: The authors excluded some V segments, including TRBV6-2 and TRBV6-3, as indistinguishable.

This TCR was recovered from a man aged 35-49 years in good health and CMV-seronegative. The chain joins TRBV5-4 to TRBJ2-7; weak D call: TRBD2 (6 bases). The sample consisted of PBMCs. The CDR3, as DNA: TGTGCCAGCAGCTTGCAAGCGGAGGGCTCCGAGCAGTACTTC. It specifies CASSLQAEGSEQYF.